This T cell receptor (beta chain) was identified during a study of blood T cell repertoires in COVID-19. For the study at large: The United States, Italy and Spain were the sources of the acute and convalescent COVID-19 samples. Sources were T cells, B-cell-depleted T cells, or PBMCs; the material itself was cDNA or gDNA.

The germline V gene encodes CDR1 LNHDA and CDR2 SQIVND (reference sequence). This CDR3 contains 13 residues. Trimming took 2 bases from V and 3 from J, leaving 7 bases between them. Authors' methods: Reference gene primer amplification in the assay estimated nucleated cell counts. Assay used: immunoSEQ multiplex PCR; TCRdb lists only in-frame clones, some missing. That table is the source of V, J and clone size, and D and trimming were worked out from the DNA. The repertoire has 150,000 to 200,000 clones, around 85% of them found once; the top ten carry about 0.81%. The genes are TRBV19 and TRBJ1-1, with D perhaps TRBD1 (6 bases). This TCR derives from a woman in her seventies with acute or convalescent COVID-19. The specimen was peripheral blood. CDR3 residues: CASSISGDTEAFF. The CDR3 DNA reads TGTGCCAGTAGTATATCAGGGGACACTGAAGCTTTCTTT.